This T cell receptor beta chain was sequenced in a study of blood T cell repertoires in COVID-19. This CDR3 spans 18 amino acids. V lost 5 bases, J lost 1 base, and 21 bases lay in between. Germline V CDR1 and CDR2: SEHNR, FQNEAQ (reference sequence). This table comes from immunoSEQ multiplex PCR, and its TCRdb copy is limited to in-frame clones, with some not included. The data contain more than 200,000 clones, roughly 86% of them seen just once; the ten biggest clones take up roughly 1.7%. This clonotype originated in a woman in her 50s who had recovered from COVID-19. Sequencing was done on a sample of PBMCs or T cells enriched from blood (not recorded which). This chain connects TRBV7-9 to TRBJ1-3, with D possibly matching TRBD1 (6 bases). Here the CDR3 reads CASSPVEQGLLSGNTIYF. CDR3 nucleotide sequence: TGTGCCAGCAGCCCAGTGGAACAGGGTTTGCTGTCTGGAAACACCATATATTTT.